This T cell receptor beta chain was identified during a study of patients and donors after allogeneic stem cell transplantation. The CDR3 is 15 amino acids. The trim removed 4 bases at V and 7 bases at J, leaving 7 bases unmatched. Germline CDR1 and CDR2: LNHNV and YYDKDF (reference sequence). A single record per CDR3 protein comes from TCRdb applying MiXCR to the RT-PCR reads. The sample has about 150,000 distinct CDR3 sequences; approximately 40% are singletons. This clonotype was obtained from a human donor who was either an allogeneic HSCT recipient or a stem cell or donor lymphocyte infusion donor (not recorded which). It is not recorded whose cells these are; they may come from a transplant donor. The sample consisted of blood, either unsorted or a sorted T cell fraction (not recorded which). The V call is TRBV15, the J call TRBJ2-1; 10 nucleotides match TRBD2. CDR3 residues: CATSKGLAVVNEQFF. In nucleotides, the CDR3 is TGTGCCACCAGCAAAGGACTAGCGGTGGTTAATGAGCAGTTCTTC.